This TCR beta chain was identified in a study of response to subunit inactivated influenza vaccine. The CDR3 runs 12 residues. The germline CDR1 and CDR2 sequences are DFQATT and SNEGSKA (reference sequence). V lost 3 bases and J lost 12; bases outside the gene matches: 8. TCRdb re-called the RT-PCR reads through MiXCR, storing one row per CDR3 protein. This sample has almost 250,000 distinct CDR3 sequences, with roughly an eighth found just once. The specimen was non-naive T cells sorted from PBMCs, collected less than 15 days before vaccination. The V gene is TRBV20-1, the J gene TRBJ2-7; 10 positions agree with TRBD1. This clonotype was sampled from a man in his fifties who received an inactivated influenza vaccine. In DNA, the CDR3 is TGCAGTGCTAGGGGCCCGGGACAGGGGTTGTACTTC. Its protein is CSARGPGQGLYF.